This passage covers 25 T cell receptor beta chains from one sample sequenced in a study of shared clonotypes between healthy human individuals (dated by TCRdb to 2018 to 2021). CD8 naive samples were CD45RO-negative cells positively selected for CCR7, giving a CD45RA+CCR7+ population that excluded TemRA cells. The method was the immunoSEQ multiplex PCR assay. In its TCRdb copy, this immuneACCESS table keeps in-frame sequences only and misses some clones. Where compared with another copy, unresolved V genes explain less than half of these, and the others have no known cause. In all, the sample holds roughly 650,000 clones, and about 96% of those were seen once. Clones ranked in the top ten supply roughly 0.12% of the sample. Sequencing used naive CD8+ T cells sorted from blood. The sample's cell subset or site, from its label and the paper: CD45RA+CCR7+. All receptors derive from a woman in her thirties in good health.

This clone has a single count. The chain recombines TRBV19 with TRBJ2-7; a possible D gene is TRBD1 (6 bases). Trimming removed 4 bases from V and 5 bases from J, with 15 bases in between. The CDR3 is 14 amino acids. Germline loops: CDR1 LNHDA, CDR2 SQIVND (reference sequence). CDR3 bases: TGTGCCAGTAGTACAGGGGAAGGTTCCCACGAGCAGTACTTC. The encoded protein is CASSTGEGSHEQYF.

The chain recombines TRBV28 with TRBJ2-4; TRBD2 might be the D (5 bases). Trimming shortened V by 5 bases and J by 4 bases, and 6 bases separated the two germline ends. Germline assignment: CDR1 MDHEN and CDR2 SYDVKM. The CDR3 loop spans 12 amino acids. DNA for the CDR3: TGTGCCAGCAGTAGAGGGAAAAACATTCAGTACTTC. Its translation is CASSRGKNIQYF.

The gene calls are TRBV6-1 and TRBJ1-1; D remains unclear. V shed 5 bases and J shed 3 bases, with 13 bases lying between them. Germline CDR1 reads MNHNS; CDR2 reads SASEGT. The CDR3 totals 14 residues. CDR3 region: CASSSPGSYTEAFF. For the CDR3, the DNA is TGTGCCAGCAGTTCACCCGGGTCGTACACTGAAGCTTTCTTT.

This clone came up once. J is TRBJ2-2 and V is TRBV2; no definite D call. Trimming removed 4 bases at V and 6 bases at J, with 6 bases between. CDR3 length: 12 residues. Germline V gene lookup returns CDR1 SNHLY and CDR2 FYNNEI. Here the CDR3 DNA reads TGTGCCAGCAGTGGGTCTGCCGGGGAGCTGTTTTTT. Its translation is CASSGSAGELFF.

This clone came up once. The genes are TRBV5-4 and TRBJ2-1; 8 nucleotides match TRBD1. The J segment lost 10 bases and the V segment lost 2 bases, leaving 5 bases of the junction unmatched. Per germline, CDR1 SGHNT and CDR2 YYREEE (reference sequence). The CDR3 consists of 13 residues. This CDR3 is CASSFDRGQEQFF. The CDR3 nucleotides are TGTGCCAGCAGCTTCGACAGGGGACAAGAGCAGTTCTTC.

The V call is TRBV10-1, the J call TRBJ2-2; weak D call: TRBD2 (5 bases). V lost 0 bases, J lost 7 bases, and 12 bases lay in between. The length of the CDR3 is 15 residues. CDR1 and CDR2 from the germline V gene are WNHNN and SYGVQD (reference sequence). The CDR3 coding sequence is TGCGCCAGCAGTGAGTCGCCTAGCCGAGGCGGGGAGCTGTTTTTT. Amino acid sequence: CASSESPSRGGELFF.

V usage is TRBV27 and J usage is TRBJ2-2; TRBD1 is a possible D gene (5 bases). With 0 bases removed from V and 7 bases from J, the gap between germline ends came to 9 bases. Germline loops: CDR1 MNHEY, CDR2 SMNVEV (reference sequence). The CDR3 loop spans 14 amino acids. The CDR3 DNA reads TGTGCCAGCAGTTTATCAGGGGCCAGCGGGGAGCTGTTTTTT. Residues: CASSLSGASGELFF.

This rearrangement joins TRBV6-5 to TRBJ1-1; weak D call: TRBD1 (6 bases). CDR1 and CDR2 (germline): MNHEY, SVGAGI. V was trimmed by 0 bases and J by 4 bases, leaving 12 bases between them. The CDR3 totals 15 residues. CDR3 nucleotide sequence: TGTGCCAGCAGTTACTCGAACGGGGGCTCCACTGAAGCTTTCTTT. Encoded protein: CASSYSNGGSTEAFF.

The CDR3 protein is CASSYLTDDEQYF. The CDR3 region has the DNA TGTGCCAGCAGTTACCTGACAGACGACGAGCAGTACTTC. The chain employs TRBV6-6 and TRBJ2-7, with D possibly being TRBD1 (5 bases). Deletions cut 2 bases from V and 5 bases from J, with 10 bases between. The CDR3 is 13 amino acids. Germline lookup yields CDR1 MNHNY and CDR2 SVGAGI (reference sequence).

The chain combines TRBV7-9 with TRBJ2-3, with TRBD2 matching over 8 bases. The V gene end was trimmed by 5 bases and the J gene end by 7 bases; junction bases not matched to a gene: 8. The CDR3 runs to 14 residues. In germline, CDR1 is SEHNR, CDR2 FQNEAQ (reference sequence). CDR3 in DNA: TGTGCCAGCAGCCAACCGGGGGGGAGTAATACGCAGTATTTT. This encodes CASSQPGGSNTQYF.

CDR3 protein: CASRPTGGGLLEQYF. CDR3 nucleotide sequence: TGTGCCAGCAGGCCTACAGGGGGCGGTCTCCTCGAGCAGTACTTC. The chain couples TRBV6-5 to TRBJ2-7, with 9 nucleotides matching TRBD1. J was trimmed by 6 bases and V by 6 bases; bases with no gene match: 12. The CDR3 runs to 15 residues. Germline CDR1 is MNHEY and CDR2 is SVGAGI.

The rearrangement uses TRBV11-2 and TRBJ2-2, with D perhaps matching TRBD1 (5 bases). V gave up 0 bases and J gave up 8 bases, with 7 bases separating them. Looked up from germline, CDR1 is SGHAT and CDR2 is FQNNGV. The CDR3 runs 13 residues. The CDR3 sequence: CASSLDPGGELFF. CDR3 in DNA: TGTGCCAGCAGCTTAGACCCAGGGGGGGAGCTGTTTTTT.

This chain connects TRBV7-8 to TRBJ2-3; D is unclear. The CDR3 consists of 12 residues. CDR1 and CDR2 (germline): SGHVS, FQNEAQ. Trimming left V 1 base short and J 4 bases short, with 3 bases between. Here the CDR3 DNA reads TGTGCCAGCAGCTTAGAGTCAGATACGCAGTATTTT. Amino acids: CASSLESDTQYF.

CDR3: CASSLWKRAQNTEAFF. CDR3 nucleotides: TGTGCCAGCAGCTTATGGAAACGGGCCCAGAACACTGAAGCTTTCTTT. The rearrangement uses TRBV11-2 and TRBJ1-1; D remains ambiguous. Germline V gene sequence: CDR1 SGHAT, CDR2 FQNNGV. Deletions cut 2 bases from V and 1 base from J, with 14 bases between. CDR3 length equals 16 residues.

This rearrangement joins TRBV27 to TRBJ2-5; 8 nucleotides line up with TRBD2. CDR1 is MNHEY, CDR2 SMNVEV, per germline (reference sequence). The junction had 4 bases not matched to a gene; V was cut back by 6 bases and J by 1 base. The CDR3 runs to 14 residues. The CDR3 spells CASSPREAQETQYF. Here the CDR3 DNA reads TGTGCCAGCAGCCCGCGGGAGGCCCAAGAGACCCAGTACTTC.

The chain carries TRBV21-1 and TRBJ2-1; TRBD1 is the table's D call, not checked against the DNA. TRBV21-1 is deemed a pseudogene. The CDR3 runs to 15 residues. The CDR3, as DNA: TGTGCCAGCAGCACCGGGACAGGGTTAATCAATGAGCAGTTCTTC. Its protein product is CASSTGTGLINEQFF.

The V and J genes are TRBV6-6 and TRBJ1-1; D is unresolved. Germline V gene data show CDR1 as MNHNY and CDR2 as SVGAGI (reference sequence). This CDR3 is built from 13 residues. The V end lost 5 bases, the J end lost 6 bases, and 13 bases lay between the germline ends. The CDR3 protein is CASSADSSAEAFF. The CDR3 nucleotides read TGTGCCAGCAGTGCGGACTCGTCGGCTGAAGCTTTCTTT.

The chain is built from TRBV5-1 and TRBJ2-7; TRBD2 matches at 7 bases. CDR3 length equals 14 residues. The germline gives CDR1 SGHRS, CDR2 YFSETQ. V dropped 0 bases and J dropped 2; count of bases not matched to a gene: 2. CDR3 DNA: TGCGCCAGCAGCTTGGAAACTAGCGCCTACGAGCAGTACTTC. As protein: CASSLETSAYEQYF.

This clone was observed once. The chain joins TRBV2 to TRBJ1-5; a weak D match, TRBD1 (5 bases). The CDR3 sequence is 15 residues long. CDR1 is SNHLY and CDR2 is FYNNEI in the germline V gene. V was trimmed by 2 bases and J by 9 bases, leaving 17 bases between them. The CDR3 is CASSEYQTASLPQHF. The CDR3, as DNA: TGTGCCAGCAGTGAATATCAGACAGCAAGTCTGCCCCAGCATTTT.

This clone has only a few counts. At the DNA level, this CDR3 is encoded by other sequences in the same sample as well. CDR3 DNA sequence: TGTGCCAGCAGCTTAGATTCGCCTTTGAACACTGAAGCTTTCTTT. Protein product: CASSLDSPLNTEAFF. The genes are TRBV11-2 and TRBJ1-1; no firm D call. Per germline, CDR1 SGHAT and CDR2 FQNNGV. V was trimmed by 0 bases and J by 0 bases, leaving 8 bases between them. CDR3 length: 15 amino acids. Full variable domain (remainder filled in from reference TRBV11-2 and TRBJ1-1): EAGVAQSPRYKIIEKRQSVAFWCNPISGHATLYWYQQILGQGPKLLIQFQNNGVVDDSQLPKDRFSAERLKGVDSTLKIQPAKLEDSAVYLCASSLDSPLNTEAFFGQGTRLTVV.

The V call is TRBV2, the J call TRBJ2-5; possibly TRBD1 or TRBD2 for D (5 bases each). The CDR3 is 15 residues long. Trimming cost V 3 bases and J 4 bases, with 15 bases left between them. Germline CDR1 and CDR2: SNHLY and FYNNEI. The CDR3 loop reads CASSDEAPGLETQYF. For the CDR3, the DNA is TGTGCCAGCAGTGATGAGGCGCCGGGGCTAGAGACCCAGTACTTC.

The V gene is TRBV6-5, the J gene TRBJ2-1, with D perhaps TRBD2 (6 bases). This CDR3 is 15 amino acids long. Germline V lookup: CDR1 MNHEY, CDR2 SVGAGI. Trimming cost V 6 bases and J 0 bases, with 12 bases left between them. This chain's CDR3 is CASRLGGSSYNEQFF. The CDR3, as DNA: TGTGCCAGCAGGCTCGGGGGAAGCTCCTACAATGAGCAGTTCTTC.

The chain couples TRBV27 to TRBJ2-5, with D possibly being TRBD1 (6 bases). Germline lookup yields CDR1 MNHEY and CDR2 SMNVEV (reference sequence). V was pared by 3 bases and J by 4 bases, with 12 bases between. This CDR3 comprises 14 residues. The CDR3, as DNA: TGTGCCAGCAGTTTCCAGGGGCAAGCAGAGACCCAGTACTTC. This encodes CASSFQGQAETQYF.

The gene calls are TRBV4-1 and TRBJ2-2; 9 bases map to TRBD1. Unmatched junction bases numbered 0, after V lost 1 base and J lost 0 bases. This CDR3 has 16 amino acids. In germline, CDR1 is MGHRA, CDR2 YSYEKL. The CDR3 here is CASSQGQGANTGELFF. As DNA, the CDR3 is TGCGCCAGCAGCCAAGGACAGGGGGCGAACACCGGGGAGCTGTTTTTT.

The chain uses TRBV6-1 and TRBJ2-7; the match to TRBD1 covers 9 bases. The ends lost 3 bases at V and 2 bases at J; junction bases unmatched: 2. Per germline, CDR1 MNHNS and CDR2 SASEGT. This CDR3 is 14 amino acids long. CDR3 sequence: CASSDWTGAYEQYF. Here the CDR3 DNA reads TGTGCCAGCAGTGATTGGACAGGGGCCTACGAGCAGTACTTC.